This entry lists 9 T cell receptor beta chains sequenced from one sample in a study of OX40 agonist ivuxolimab in advanced cancers. Profiling relied on immunoSEQ multiplex PCR, and the TCRdb table lists in-frame clones only, not all of them. The data contain some 50,000 clones, 81% of them singletons. Sequences were derived from CD4+ or CD8+ T cells sorted from blood, sampled in a trial of the OX40 agonist ivuxolimab. These receptors were obtained from an adult with an advanced solid tumor such as melanoma, head and neck, liver or kidney cancer.

The CDR3 nucleotides are TGTGCCAGCAGCCCCCTTTCGAGTGCTGGAAACACCATATATTTT. This sequence encodes CASSPLSSAGNTIYF. The V call is TRBV7-2, the J call TRBJ1-3; no clear D gene. The CDR3 loop spans 15 amino acids. Germline CDR1 SGHTA, CDR2 FQGNSA. V was trimmed by 5 bases and J by 2 bases, leaving 13 bases between them.

This sequence joins TRBV25-1 and TRBJ1-5; D possibly corresponds to TRBD1 (5 bases). The CDR3 is made up of 15 amino acids. CDR1 and CDR2 (germline): MGHDK, SYGVNS. The V and J ends lost 5 bases and 8 bases respectively, with 19 bases between them. As DNA, the CDR3 is TGTGCCAGCAGTTCCGGCCGTAATAGGGGAGAGCCCCAGCATTTT. It specifies CASSSGRNRGEPQHF.

This clone was detected once. V usage is TRBV19 and J usage is TRBJ1-1; TRBD1 matches at 8 bases. Per the germline V gene, CDR1 is LNHDA and CDR2 is SQIVND (reference sequence). This CDR3 spans 16 amino acids. V lost 8 bases and J lost 6; bases outside the gene matches: 17. Here the CDR3 reads CASSQDRDTFNAEAFF. The CDR3 bases are TGTGCCAGTTCCCAGGACAGGGACACCTTCAACGCTGAAGCTTTCTTT. The whole variable domain, remainder taken from reference TRBV19 and TRBJ1-1, is DGGITQSPKYLFRKEGQNVTLSCEQNLNHDAMYWYRQDPGQGLRLIYYSQIVNDFQKGDIAEGYSVSREKKESFPLTVTSAQKNPTAFYLCASSQDRDTFNAEAFFGQGTRLTVV.

This clone was picked up one time. The chain is built from TRBV28 and TRBJ1-1, with 9 bases that match TRBD1. This CDR3 comprises 16 residues. Germline CDR1 MDHEN, CDR2 SYDVKM. V dropped 5 bases and J dropped 6; count of bases not matched to a gene: 13. DNA for the CDR3: TGTGCCAGCAGTCCCTCAGGCCGGGACAGGGCGTCTGAAGCTTTCTTT. Protein sequence: CASSPSGRDRASEAFF.

This clone was seen a few times. The V gene is TRBV4-2, the J gene TRBJ1-1; 10 bases are shared with TRBD1. Germline V gene sequence: CDR1 LGHNA, CDR2 YNFKEQ. The CDR3 extends over 14 amino acids. Trimming took 0 bases from V and 8 from J; bases not matched to a gene: 3. CDR3 region: CASSQDGQGGEAFF. The CDR3 nucleotides are TGTGCCAGCAGCCAAGACGGACAGGGGGGAGAAGCTTTCTTT.

The chain uses TRBV5-4 and TRBJ2-1, with D maybe TRBD1 (6 bases). V was cut by 4 bases and J by 7 bases, with 21 bases left in between. The CDR3 is 16 amino acids. From germline, CDR1 is SGHNT and CDR2 YYREEE (reference sequence). The CDR3 region is CASSEDAGVPINEQFF. CDR3 DNA: TGTGCCAGCAGCGAGGATGCAGGGGTTCCGATAAATGAGCAGTTCTTC.

This clone was seen once. V and J are TRBV27 and TRBJ2-3, with 8 positions matching TRBD2. Trimming cost V 5 bases and J 4 bases; bases outside gene matches: 5. Per germline, CDR1 MNHEY and CDR2 SMNVEV (reference sequence). The CDR3 extends over 14 amino acids. The CDR3 DNA follows: TGTGCCAGCAGTCTTGGACTAGCCCCAGATACGCAGTATTTT. This translates into CASSLGLAPDTQYF.

This chain uses TRBV27 with TRBJ1-6; D uncertain. The V end lost 3 bases, the J end lost 7 bases, and 4 bases lay between the germline ends. Germline values: CDR1 MNHEY, CDR2 SMNVEV (reference sequence). The CDR3 consists of 12 residues. In DNA, the CDR3 is TGTGCCAGCAGTTTTCTGAATTCACCCCTCCACTTT. As protein: CASSFLNSPLHF.

As for this clone: The junction does not match germline at one end; this may be a read error. This chain connects TRBV6-6 to TRBJ1-2, with D hard to call. The germline V gene encodes CDR1 MNHNY and CDR2 SVGAGI (reference sequence). The CDR3 covers 9 residues. CDR3 sequence: CASSYWQPF. The CDR3 nucleotides are TGTGCCAGCAGTTATTGGCAGCCCTTC.